These 24 T cell receptor beta chains originate from one sample sequenced in a study of blood T cell repertoires in COVID-19. Only in-frame clones appear in the TCRdb table, and some are missing; sequencing was by immunoSEQ multiplex PCR. This repertoire shows about 520,000 clones, around 85% found once; its top ten account for approximately 3%. Sequenced material: peripheral blood. The receptors were sampled from a human donor in a cohort sampled during active COVID-19.

The rearrangement links TRBV14 to TRBJ2-7; a weak D match, TRBD2 (6 bases). The CDR3 totals 15 residues. Trimming pared 2 bases from V and 0 bases from J, leaving 11 bases between. Germline V gene data show CDR1 as SGHDN and CDR2 as FVKESK. For the CDR3, the DNA is TGTGCCAGCAGCCAAACCCGGGACTTCTCCTACGAGCAGTACTTC. Translating gives CASSQTRDFSYEQYF. Combining the CDR3 with reference TRBV14 and TRBJ2-7 gives the whole variable domain EAGVTQFPSHSVIEKGQTVTLRCDPISGHDNLYWYRRVMGKEIKFLLHFVKESKQDESGMPNNRFLAERTGGTYSTLKVQPAELEDSGVYFCASSQTRDFSYEQYFGPGTRLTVT.

The rearrangement uses TRBV2 and TRBJ2-5; no clear D gene. This CDR3 spans 15 amino acids. Per germline, CDR1 SNHLY and CDR2 FYNNEI. V was cut by 1 base and J by 0 bases, with 9 bases left in between. The CDR3 sequence is CASSEDALYQETQYF. The CDR3 nucleotides read TGTGCCAGCAGTGAAGATGCGTTGTACCAAGAGACCCAGTACTTC.

The V gene is TRBV11-2, the J gene TRBJ2-3; no definite D call. Germline CDR1 SGHAT, CDR2 FQNNGV. This CDR3 comprises 11 residues. V was pared by 5 bases and J by 7 bases, with 7 bases between. Here the CDR3 DNA reads TGTGCCAGCAGCACACAAAATACGCAGTATTTT. The encoded protein is CASSTQNTQYF.

As for this clone: This same CDR3 is encoded by further DNA sequences in the sample. This chain connects TRBV28 to TRBJ2-5; D unclear. The CDR3 totals 11 residues. The germline gives CDR1 MDHEN, CDR2 SYDVKM. The V gene lost 5 bases and the J gene lost 5 bases, with 6 bases spanning the gap. The chain's CDR3 is CASSPEETQYF. The CDR3 DNA sequence: TGTGCCAGCAGTCCTGAGGAGACCCAGTACTTC.

The rearrangement links TRBV12-5 to TRBJ1-1, with 7 bases lining up with TRBD1. CDR1 and CDR2 (germline): LGHNT, FRNRAP. This CDR3 comprises 15 residues. The J segment lost 2 bases and the V segment lost 6 bases, leaving 9 bases of the junction unmatched. The CDR3 region has the DNA TGTGCTAGTGGCCCCGCCAGGGGGGTTAACACTGAAGCTTTCTTT. This sequence encodes CASGPARGVNTEAFF.

The V call is TRBV19, the J call TRBJ2-3; D not certain. The V gene's germline CDR1 is LNHDA and CDR2 SQIVND (reference sequence). Trimming left V 3 bases short and J 0 bases short, with 13 bases between. The CDR3 contains 16 residues. This chain's CDR3 is CASSMVGLTSTDTQYF. Here the CDR3 DNA reads TGTGCCAGTAGTATGGTCGGGTTAACGAGCACAGATACGCAGTATTTT.

The chain carries TRBV7-3 and TRBJ2-1; 7 positions agree with TRBD2. The CDR3 is made up of 15 amino acids. V lost 3 bases to trimming and J lost 7 bases; unmatched junction nucleotides: 9. In germline, CDR1 is SGHTA, CDR2 FQGTGA. The CDR3 bases are TGTGCCAGCAGCTTGGGGCGGGAGAGTGGGAATGAGCAGTTCTTC. Its translation: CASSLGRESGNEQFF.

This clone was seen more than once but under ten times. V usage is TRBV24-1 and J usage is TRBJ2-5; tentative D call: TRBD2 (7 bases). V lost 1 base, J lost 4 bases, and 15 bases lay in between. Germline V gives CDR1 KGHDR, CDR2 SFDVKD. The CDR3 contains 16 residues. The chain's CDR3 is CATSDFTAGGRETQYF. CDR3 DNA: TGTGCCACCAGTGATTTTACGGCCGGGGGGCGAGAGACCCAGTACTTC.

The chain joins TRBV30 to TRBJ1-1, with D possibly being TRBD1 (6 bases). CDR1 and CDR2 (germline): GTSNPN, SVGIG (reference sequence). V was clipped by 1 base and J by 7 bases, with 16 bases between them. This CDR3 region has 14 residues. The CDR3 protein is CAWSGTGILGEAFF. CDR3 DNA: TGTGCCTGGAGTGGAACAGGGATTCTGGGTGAAGCTTTCTTT.

This clone was counted between two and nine times. This CDR3 is CASKEGLNTEAFF. The CDR3 nucleotides are TGTGCCAGCAAGGAGGGCCTGAACACTGAAGCTTTCTTT. The V and J genes are TRBV12-3 or TRBV12-4 and TRBJ1-1; D is undetermined. This CDR3 contains 13 residues. Trimming removed 7 bases from V and 0 bases from J, with 9 bases in between.

The CDR3 protein is CAWSPGLADTDTQYF. In DNA, the CDR3 is TGTGCCTGGTCTCCGGGACTAGCGGACACAGATACGCAGTATTTT. V gene TRBV30 combines with J gene TRBJ2-3; TRBD2 aligns across 11 bases. The junction had 6 bases not matched to a gene; V was cut back by 5 bases and J by 2 bases. Germline-derived CDR1 and CDR2 are GTSNPN and SVGIG (reference sequence). The CDR3 runs to 15 residues.

The chain joins TRBV27 to TRBJ2-3; D is uncertain. The CDR3 has 12 residues. Germline CDR1 MNHEY, CDR2 SMNVEV (reference sequence). Deletions cut 6 bases from V and 1 base from J, with 5 bases between. CDR3 loop: CASRGGTDTQYF. In DNA, the CDR3 is TGTGCCAGCAGGGGCGGCACAGATACGCAGTATTTT.

The rearrangement uses TRBV6-5 and TRBJ2-1; TRBD2 matches 8 bases. Germline V gene lookup returns CDR1 MNHEY and CDR2 SVGAGI. The CDR3 spans 15 residues. With 0 bases clipped from V and 7 bases from J, the junction kept 5 bases outside the gene matches. CDR3 bases: TGTGCCAGCAGTTACTCGAGACTAGCGAAGAATGAGCAGTTCTTC. Encoded protein: CASSYSRLAKNEQFF.

The chain has TRBV30 and TRBJ1-6; D is uncertain. The CDR3 has 14 residues. Looked up from germline, CDR1 is GTSNPN and CDR2 is SVGIG (reference sequence). Trimming removed 0 bases from V and 7 bases from J, with 10 bases in between. The CDR3 DNA reads as TGTGCCTGGAGTGTAACGGGAAAAAATTCACCCCTCCACTTT. This gives the protein CAWSVTGKNSPLHF.

The rearrangement joins TRBV28 to TRBJ2-7; D is possibly TRBD1 (6 bases). The CDR3 has 15 residues. Trimming left V 3 bases short and J 5 bases short, with 17 bases between. Germline CDR1 MDHEN, CDR2 SYDVKM. The CDR3 here is CASSFKTGGSDEQYF. The CDR3 region has the DNA TGTGCCAGCAGTTTTAAGACAGGCGGATCTGACGAGCAGTACTTC.

V gene TRBV7-9 combines with J gene TRBJ2-7; 9 bases agree with TRBD1. Germline V gene data show CDR1 as SEHNR and CDR2 as FQNEAQ (reference sequence). This CDR3 spans 15 amino acids. Unmatched junction bases numbered 16, after V lost 11 bases and J lost 5 bases. The CDR3, as DNA: TGTGCCTCGAACCGGGAGAGGACAGGGGAACACGAGCAGTACTTC. Protein product: CASNRERTGEHEQYF.

The genes are TRBV7-6 and TRBJ2-2; 10 bases are shared with TRBD2. The J segment lost 6 bases and the V segment lost 5 bases, leaving 12 bases of the junction unmatched. This CDR3 spans 17 amino acids. CDR1 is SGHVS, CDR2 FNYEAQ, per germline. CDR3 sequence: CASSQQAGGRFAGELFF. The CDR3 DNA sequence: TGTGCCAGCAGCCAACAAGCGGGAGGGCGTTTCGCCGGGGAGCTGTTTTTT.

This rearrangement joins TRBV19 to TRBJ2-6; 7 nucleotides agree with TRBD2. The germline CDR1 and CDR2 sequences are LNHDA and SQIVND (reference sequence). Losses at the gene ends were 3 bases for V and 1 base for J; bases not matched to a gene: 3. The CDR3 is 16 amino acids. This CDR3 reads CASSIEAGSGANVLTF. Here the CDR3 DNA reads TGTGCCAGTAGTATTGAAGCGGGATCTGGGGCCAACGTCCTGACTTTC. Full variable domain (missing parts from reference TRBV19 and TRBJ2-6): DGGITQSPKYLFRKEGQNVTLSCEQNLNHDAMYWYRQDPGQGLRLIYYSQIVNDFQKGDIAEGYSVSREKKESFPLTVTSAQKNPTAFYLCASSIEAGSGANVLTFGAGSRLTVL.

The rearrangement joins TRBV7-9 to TRBJ1-2; D ambiguous. The length of the CDR3 is 13 residues. The V gene lost 5 bases and the J gene lost 8 bases, with 15 bases spanning the gap. Germline values: CDR1 SEHNR, CDR2 FQNEAQ (reference sequence). DNA for the CDR3: TGTGCCAGCAGCCCCCTTTCGAGGGCCGGCTACACCTTC. Translated, it gives CASSPLSRAGYTF.

V usage is TRBV28 and J usage is TRBJ2-3; D uncertain. CDR1 is MDHEN and CDR2 is SYDVKM in the germline V gene. CDR3 length: 11 amino acids. The V end was cut by 2 bases, the J end by 11 bases, with 8 bases between. CDR3 amino acids: CASSLRSGQYF. In DNA, the CDR3 is TGTGCCAGCAGTTTACGGTCGGGGCAGTATTTT.

This rearrangement joins TRBV3-1 (or the pseudogene TRBV3-2) to TRBJ2-7; tentative D call: TRBD1 (5 bases). Trimming stripped 0 bases from V and 1 base from J, with 13 bases between. CDR3 length: 16 residues. The V gene's germline CDR1 is LGHDT and CDR2 YNNKEL (reference sequence). The DNA for the CDR3 is TGTGCCAGCAGCCAAGACCCAGGGATATCTTCCTACGAGCAGTACTTC. It codes for CASSQDPGISSYEQYF.

The rearrangement uses TRBV9 and TRBJ1-5, with D perhaps TRBD1 (5 bases). Germline CDR1 SGDLS, CDR2 YYNGEE. The V and J ends lost 2 bases and 5 bases respectively, with 11 bases between them. The CDR3 runs 14 residues. Here the CDR3 reads CASSVQGTDQPQHF. The CDR3 DNA reads as TGTGCCAGCAGCGTGCAGGGCACGGATCAGCCCCAGCATTTT.

For this clone: The same CDR3 also results from other DNA sequences found in this sample. This sequence joins TRBV6-2 or TRBV6-3 and TRBJ2-1; TRBD2 matches at 12 bases. CDR1 is MNHEY, CDR2 SVGEGT, per germline. With V trimmed by 4 bases and J by 2 bases, 3 bases remained unmatched. This CDR3 comprises 16 residues. CDR3 protein: CASSSRLAGAYNEQFF. CDR3 sequence (DNA): TGTGCCAGCAGTTCTCGACTAGCGGGAGCCTACAATGAGCAGTTCTTC.

This chain links TRBV20-1 with TRBJ2-1, with 10 bases aligning to TRBD2. CDR1 and CDR2 (germline): DFQATT, SNEGSKA (reference sequence). CDR3 size: 14 residues. With 3 bases clipped from V and 3 bases from J, the junction kept 2 bases outside the gene matches. The CDR3 loop is CSASSSGGYNEQFF. DNA for the CDR3: TGCAGTGCTAGTTCTAGCGGGGGCTACAATGAGCAGTTCTTC.